Listed below are T cell receptor beta chains from one sample, sequenced in a study of CD4 T cell repertoires in COVID-19. The protocol was immunoSEQ multiplex PCR, while the TCRdb copy is restricted to in-frame clones and leaves out a portion. The sample has some 80,000 clones; 83% are singletons. This specimen consisted of CD4+ T cells from peripheral blood, obtained after recovery from COVID-19. All receptors derive from a human donor who had COVID-19. The CDR3 runs from the conserved cysteine through the conserved F or W. Fields, in order: D gene, V gene, clone size, J gene, CDR3 DNA, CDR3 protein. D genes are given only for firm matches. Part of the rows lack a size; the others show once, few, many or a class for expanded clones.

TRBD2	TRBV6-5	few	TRBJ2-3	TGTGCCAGCAGGAGACTAGCGGGAGGGGATACGCAGTATTTT	CASRRLAGGDTQYF
NA	TRBV5-6	NA	TRBJ1-2	TGTGCCAGCAGCCAACAGGGAAACTATGGCTACACCTTC	CASSQQGNYGYTF
TRBD2	TRBV5-1	NA	TRBJ2-1	TGCGCCAGCAGCCCGAGCGGGAGCCCTTACAATGAGCAGTTCTTC	CASSPSGSPYNEQFF
TRBD1	TRBV4-1	NA	TRBJ1-1	TGCGCCAGCAGCCAAAGGGACAGGGCCACTGAAGCTTTCTTT	CASSQRDRATEAFF
TRBD2	TRBV30	few	TRBJ2-1	TGTGCCTGGAGTTGGACTAGCGGGAGTTACAATGAGCAGTTCTTC	CAWSWTSGSYNEQFF
TRBD2	TRBV3-1/TRBV3-2	few	TRBJ2-7	TGTGCCAGCAGCCCCGGACTAGCGGGAGATTTTGAGCAGTACTTC	CASSPGLAGDFEQYF
NA	TRBV2	once	TRBJ2-1	TGTGCCAGCAACCGGGAGCAGAGGACTGAGCAGTTCTTC	CASNREQRTEQFF
NA	TRBV7-9	NA	TRBJ1-1	TGTGCCAGCAGCGAATCCCTACAGGCCTCGAACACTGAAGCTTTCTTT	CASSESLQASNTEAFF
TRBD2	TRBV5-1	NA	TRBJ2-1	TGCGCCAGCAGCTTGGAAGCGGGGGCCTACAATGAGCAGTTCTTC	CASSLEAGAYNEQFF
TRBD2	TRBV2	NA	TRBJ2-1	TGTGCCAGCAGTAAACTAGCGGGGGGTTCCAAGCAGTTCTTC	CASSKLAGGSKQFF
NA	TRBV19	NA	TRBJ1-5	TGTGCCAGTAGTATAGGGACACAAAATCAGCCCCAGCATTTT	CASSIGTQNQPQHF
NA	TRBV19	NA	TRBJ1-1	TGTGCCAGTAGTACTCGGAGGGAGGGGCGCCGTGACCTTGAAGCTTTCTTT	CASSTRREGRRDLEAFF
NA	TRBV7-2	NA	TRBJ1-6	TGTGCCAGCAGCTTAGAGGGGAATAATTCACCCCTCCACTTT	CASSLEGNNSPLHF
NA	TRBV2	NA	TRBJ1-2	TGTGCCAGCAGACAGTTGGCAGTGAACTATGGCTACACCTTC	CASRQLAVNYGYTF
NA	TRBV19	once	TRBJ1-2	TGTGCCAGTAGTATAAGGTCCTTTGATGGGGGCTACACCTTC	CASSIRSFDGGYTF
NA	TRBV19	NA	TRBJ2-3	TGTGCCAGTAGTATTTTAGACACAGATACGCAGTATTTT	CASSILDTDTQYF
NA	TRBV6-6	NA	TRBJ2-1	TGTGCCAGCAGTTACTCGACCGGGACAAAAAATGAGCAGTTCTTC	CASSYSTGTKNEQFF
NA	TRBV30	NA	TRBJ1-2	TGTGCCTGCACTGGAGGGCCCGGCTACACCTTC	CACTGGPGYTF
NA	TRBV6-6	NA	TRBJ2-7	TGTGCCAGCAGTTTCACCTACGAGCAGTACTTC	CASSFTYEQYF
TRBD1	TRBV5-1	once	TRBJ1-2	TGCGCCAGCAGCCGGGGACAGATCTATGGCTACACCTTC	CASSRGQIYGYTF
NA	TRBV15	NA	TRBJ1-5	TGTGCCACCAGCAGCCAGGGAGGTGTCAACAATCAGCCCCAGCATTTT	CATSSQGGVNNQPQHF
TRBD2	TRBV7-2	once	TRBJ2-3	TGTGCCAGCAGCTTAGGCGGGAGGGACACAGATACGCAGTATTTT	CASSLGGRDTDTQYF
NA	TRBV10-3	NA	TRBJ2-3	TGTGCCATCAGTGATACGACAGATACGCAGTATTTT	CAISDTTDTQYF
NA	TRBV6-5	NA	TRBJ2-5	TGTGCCACTAAGAGACAGACCAGTTTCCAAGAGACCCAGTACTTC	CATKRQTSFQETQYF
TRBD2	TRBV4-1	NA	TRBJ2-5	TGCGCCAGCAGTTCTGAGGCGGGGGAGCAAGAGACCCAGTACTTC	CASSSEAGEQETQYF
TRBD1	TRBV7-2	NA	TRBJ1-3	TGTGCCAGCAGTTGGACCGGGACAGGGGGCCAAGGCTCTGGAAACACCATATATTTT	CASSWTGTGGQGSGNTIYF
NA	TRBV9	NA	TRBJ2-7	TGTGCCAGCAGCTCTCGAGGTGGGAACCAACTAGCTGAGCAGTACTTC	CASSSRGGNQLAEQYF